What follows is one T cell receptor (beta chain) and its context. These data originate in a study of T cell responses to AZD1222 COVID-19 vaccine. Assay: immunoSEQ multiplex PCR; the TCRdb copy retains only in-frame clones and omits some. The sample includes some 100,000 clones, about 82% seen only once; the top ten take roughly 18%. Trimming took 6 bases from V and 3 from J, leaving 15 bases between them. The CDR3 totals 14 residues. Per the germline V gene, CDR1 is SNHLY and CDR2 is FYNNEI. The input for sequencing was peripheral blood, taken 28 days after the second AZD1222 dose. The receptor comes from an adult who received the AZD1222 COVID-19 vaccine. The chain links TRBV2 to TRBJ2-7; D may match TRBD1 or TRBD2 (5 bases each). The DNA of the CDR3 is TGTGCCAGCAGCGGCACCCGGGGCGGCTACGAGCAGTACTTC. This translates into CASSGTRGGYEQYF.